This T cell receptor beta chain was sequenced during a study of breast tumors, draining lymph nodes, adjacent tissues. Points from the study as a whole: Luminal-like breast cancer showed significantly higher tumor–nontumor repertoire similarity than basal-like. Tumor repertoires ranked between lymph nodes and nontumor tissue in diversity, with V and J gene preferences.

From the multiplex PCR reads, TCRdb called clonotypes with MiXCR, one entry per CDR3 protein. The sample lists some 170,000 distinct CDR3 sequences, approximately 33% occurring once. This clonotype was seen repeatedly, ten times or more. Its target is unknown. Germline trimming cut 0 bases from V and 6 bases from J; bases unmatched to any gene: 10. This CDR3 is 18 amino acids long. CDR1 is MNHEY and CDR2 is SVGAGI in the germline V gene. The lymph nodes were axillary draining lymph nodes from breast cancer patients. This clonotype was obtained from a female donor with breast cancer. Some clones in this sample may be carry-over from other donors' samples. Sequencing was performed on axillary lymph node tissue. The chain combines TRBV6-5 with TRBJ2-1; TRBD2 matches at 11 bases. CDR3 amino acids: CASSYSRGSGRVGNEQFF. The CDR3 coding sequence is TGTGCCAGCAGTTACTCGAGGGGTAGCGGGAGGGTAGGCAATGAGCAGTTCTTC.